This T cell receptor beta chain is drawn from a study of CD8 T cells in Susac syndrome. Study conclusions and caveats: The relatively small number of individuals in the TCR sequencing and HLA analysis was acknowledged by the study.

To note about this clonotype: Antigen specificity is unknown.

V dropped 6 bases and J dropped 6 bases, with 17 bases sitting between them. CDR1 is LGHNT and CDR2 is FRNRAP in the germline V gene. The CDR3 covers 15 residues. RNA totalling roughly 0.5 to 1 ug underwent reverse transcription with random hexamers. TCRdb processed the immunoSEQ multiplex PCR reads anew with MiXCR; each CDR3 protein has one entry. The sample contains about 440,000 distinct CDR3 sequences, around 83% of which appear only once. Sequencing input: CD8+ T cells from PBMCs. This chain connects TRBV12-5 to TRBJ2-2; D may be TRBD1 (6 bases). The sequence was collected from a human donor with multiple sclerosis. CDR3 nucleotides: TGTGCTAGTGGAGTCGAGGGGGTGAAGGCCGGGGAGCTGTTTTTT. Protein: CASGVEGVKAGELFF.